This note documents a single T cell receptor beta chain sequence. Its target is not known. The sample belongs to a study of Ad26.COV2.S vaccination and SARS-CoV-2 variants. Across the whole study: Ad26.COV2.S given intramuscularly, once or twice 56 days apart.

Sequenced by immunoSEQ multiplex PCR; TCRdb stores in-frame clones only, minus some. Altogether fewer than 500,000 clones are present, over 75% being singletons, with the ten largest covering less than 15%. The treatment was: about 20 received Ad26.COV2.S at low or high dose, single or two shots; roughly five received placebo; per-sample allocation not given. Vaccine and placebo recipients were sampled on day 63 after the first injection. The vaccine delivered Wuhan-strain SARS-CoV-2 spike through an Ad26 vector. This CDR3 spans 14 amino acids. From germline, CDR1 is KGHSH and CDR2 LQKENI. The V end was cut by 4 bases, the J end by 2 bases, with 11 bases between. Study results and limitations: Vaccine recipients posted higher spike-specific TCR breadth than their placebo counterparts.

The sequences come from peripheral blood, collected in a trial of Ad26.COV2.S vaccine versus placebo. The TCR was taken from a person between 18 and 65 years old who received the Ad26.COV2.S COVID-19 vaccine or a placebo. The chain uses TRBV18 and TRBJ2-5, with D possibly called TRBD1 or TRBD2 (5 bases each). CDR3 DNA: TGTGCCAGCTCACTAAGAGAGGGGCAAGAGACCCAGTACTTC. Its translation: CASSLREGQETQYF.